These 25 T cell receptor beta chains share one sample of origin, sequenced in a study of molecular identifiers for immune sequencing clone quantification. TCRdb recomputed calls from the PCR reads with MiXCR, one row per CDR3 protein. The sample lists hundreds of thousands of distinct CDR3 sequences, about 25% occurring once. The sample was naive CD8+ T cells from blood, with Jurkat cell RNA spiked in. Subset reported: FACS-sorted CD8+CD4-CCR7+CD45RA+ naive T cells. The receptors were sampled from a human donor in good health. Some libraries in this study had Jurkat cell RNA spiked in.

Concerning this clonotype itself: Since a much larger clone is just one base distant, this may be a read error. No conserved phenylalanine or tryptophan is present at the end of the CDR3, so a read error is the likely explanation. V gene TRBV4-2 combines with J gene TRBJ2-7; the D gene is possibly TRBD2 (6 bases). Germline CDR1 and CDR2: LGHNA and YNFKEQ. Trimming stripped 0 bases from V and 7 bases from J, with 16 bases between. This CDR3 is 15 amino acids long. The CDR3 spells CASSQDRNVAGEQYL. In nucleotides, the CDR3 is TGTGCCAGCAGCCAAGATCGAAACGTGGCGGGAGAGCAGTACTTA.

This clonotype has ten or more counts. This chain joins TRBV4-1 and TRBJ1-5; 7 bases map to TRBD1. The trim removed 3 bases at V and 6 bases at J, leaving 8 bases unmatched. Germline CDR1 reads MGHRA; CDR2 reads YSYEKL. The CDR3 is 15 residues long. The CDR3 bases are TGCGCCAGCAGCCAGGCCGACAGGGCAGGTCAGCCCCAGCATTTT. Translated: CASSQADRAGQPQHF.

To note about this clonotype: This may arise from a read error, as a much more abundant clone is one base away. The CDR3 does not end in the conserved phenylalanine or tryptophan, so this is likely a read error. The genes are TRBV7-6 and TRBJ1-1; D is ambiguous. This CDR3 is 13 amino acids long. Looked up from germline, CDR1 is SGHVS and CDR2 is FNYEAQ. The V end lost 5 bases, the J end lost 1 base, and 8 bases lay between the germline ends. The CDR3 sequence is CASSPLSNTEAFL. The CDR3 DNA follows: TGTGCCAGCAGCCCTCTCTCGAACACTGAAGCTTTCTTA.

The chain joins TRBV7-9 to TRBJ1-1, with D possibly being TRBD1 (6 bases). The CDR3 spans 13 residues. The germline V gene has CDR1 SEHNR and CDR2 FQNEAQ (reference sequence). Trimming left V 5 bases short and J 6 bases short, with 13 bases between. DNA of the CDR3: TGTGCCAGCAGCGACGGGGGGCGGGCTGAAGCTTTCTTT. This translates into CASSDGGRAEAFF. Using reference TRBV7-9 and TRBJ1-1 for the parts outside the CDR3, the full variable domain is DTGVSQNPRHKITKRGQNVTFRCDPISEHNRLYWYRQTLGQGPEFLTYFQNEAQLEKSRLLSDRFSAERPKGSFSTLEIQRTEQGDSAMYLCASSDGGRAEAFFGQGTRLTVV.

This clonotype has just a few counts. The chain is built from TRBV13 and TRBJ1-5; 10 bases align to TRBD1. Germline CDR1 is PRHDT and CDR2 is FYEKMQ (reference sequence). V was clipped by 4 bases and J by 3 bases; unmatched bases: 9. The CDR3 spans 17 residues. The CDR3: CASSSSGTGAYNQPQHF. DNA for the CDR3: TGTGCCAGCAGCTCATCCGGGACAGGGGCCTACAATCAGCCCCAGCATTTT. Full variable domain (rest looked up from reference TRBV13 and TRBJ1-5): AAGVIQSPRHLIKEKRETATLKCYPIPRHDTVYWYQQGPGQDPQFLISFYEKMQSDKGSIPDRFSAQQFSDYHSELNMSSLELGDSALYFCASSSSGTGAYNQPQHFGDGTRLSIL.

This clonotype showed up just once. At one of its ends the junction is not consistent with the germline gene, which may arise from a read error. The chain recombines TRBV29-1 with TRBJ2-5; 7 positions agree with TRBD1. Germline CDR1 SQVTM, CDR2 ANQGSEA. The CDR3 length is 14 residues. The CDR3 protein is CSVEGPGQEESQNF. The CDR3 DNA sequence: TGCAGCGTTGAAGGTCCTGGACAGGAAGAGAGCCAGAACTTC.

The chain combines TRBV6-5 with TRBJ1-4, with D tentatively TRBD1 (5 bases). Germline values: CDR1 MNHEY, CDR2 SVGAGI. V lost 6 bases and J lost 4, with 18 bases in between. There are 16 residues in the CDR3. The CDR3 DNA reads TGTGCCAGCAGATCCAACCCGACAGACTTTAATGAAAAACTGTTTTTT. Protein sequence: CASRSNPTDFNEKLFF.

This clonotype was detected ten times or more. The junction does not match germline at one end; this may be a read error. Here the CDR3 DNA reads TGCGCCAGCAGCGTAGGGGGCGAGCAGTACTTC. This sequence encodes CASSVGGEQYF. This rearrangement joins TRBV9 to TRBJ2-7, with D perhaps matching TRBD1 (6 bases). Per germline, CDR1 SGDLS and CDR2 YYNGEE. The CDR3 runs 11 residues.

The rearrangement uses TRBV19 and TRBJ1-5; weak D call: TRBD1 (5 bases). The germline gives CDR1 LNHDA, CDR2 SQIVND (reference sequence). There are 15 residues in the CDR3. V was pared by 7 bases and J by 0 bases, with 13 bases between. CDR3 amino acids: CASTPDSYSNQPQHF. CDR3 bases: TGTGCCAGTACCCCAGACAGCTATAGCAATCAGCCCCAGCATTTT.

The rearrangement joins TRBV19 to TRBJ1-5, with D maybe TRBD1 (5 bases). The CDR3 has 15 amino acids. V was cut by 3 bases and J by 0 bases, with 9 bases left in between. In germline, CDR1 is LNHDA, CDR2 SQIVND (reference sequence). CDR3: CASSMTANSNQPQHF. For the CDR3, the DNA is TGTGCCAGTAGTATGACAGCAAATAGCAATCAGCCCCAGCATTTT. Based on the CDR3 plus reference TRBV19 and TRBJ1-5, the full variable domain is DGGITQSPKYLFRKEGQNVTLSCEQNLNHDAMYWYRQDPGQGLRLIYYSQIVNDFQKGDIAEGYSVSREKKESFPLTVTSAQKNPTAFYLCASSMTANSNQPQHFGDGTRLSIL.

The CDR3 loop is CASSPPLGTAQETQYF. Here the CDR3 DNA reads TGTGCCAGCAGCCCCCCCCTAGGGACAGCCCAAGAGACCCAGTACTTC. The chain is built from TRBV11-1 and TRBJ2-5; the match to TRBD1 covers 7 bases. Germline trimming cut 5 bases from V and 1 base from J; bases unmatched to any gene: 10. CDR1 is SGHAT, CDR2 FQDESV, per germline (reference sequence). The CDR3 runs to 16 residues.

The rearrangement links TRBV27 to TRBJ1-2, with 9 bases that match TRBD1. Germline-derived CDR1 and CDR2 are MNHEY and SMNVEV (reference sequence). CDR3 size: 15 residues. V trimming: 4 bases; J trimming: 2 bases; junction bases outside the gene matches: 5. Here the CDR3 DNA reads TGTGCCAGCAGTTCTCGGACAGGGGAGAACTATGGCTACACCTTC. Translation: CASSSRTGENYGYTF.

In this sample, this clonotype turned up many times. For the CDR3, the DNA is TGTGCCAGCAGTTACTCGAGTAATGAGCAGTTCTTC. Protein: CASSYSSNEQFF. This rearrangement joins TRBV6-5 to TRBJ2-1, with D uncertain. The length of the CDR3 is 12 residues. V was pared by 0 bases and J by 7 bases, with 4 bases between. Germline V gene sequence: CDR1 MNHEY, CDR2 SVGAGI.

Only a few counts were recorded for this clonotype. The chain combines TRBV4-1 with TRBJ2-7; 9 nucleotides match TRBD2. The CDR3 is made up of 15 amino acids. Germline assignment: CDR1 MGHRA and CDR2 YSYEKL. Losses at the gene ends were 1 base for V and 4 bases for J; bases not matched to a gene: 5. The CDR3 DNA sequence: TGCGCCAGCAGCCAAGCGGCTAGCGGGATATACGAGCAGTACTTC. Its translation: CASSQAASGIYEQYF.

The chain couples TRBV28 to TRBJ1-1; the D gene is possibly TRBD1 (5 bases). This CDR3 has 19 amino acids. CDR1 is MDHEN, CDR2 SYDVKM, per germline. V lost 3 bases, J lost 1 base, and 24 bases lay in between. The CDR3 bases are TGTGCCAGCAGTTTGACCCCACTCCCCGGGGGGAGGTGGAACACTGAAGCTTTCTTT. It specifies CASSLTPLPGGRWNTEAFF.

This clonotype was picked up many times. The CDR3 region has the DNA TGCGCCAGCAGCCAAGTAGTAGCGGGAGTAGAGACCCAGTACTTC. Its translation: CASSQVVAGVETQYF. The chain is built from TRBV4-1 and TRBJ2-5; 9 bases map to TRBD2. Germline CDR1 MGHRA, CDR2 YSYEKL. The CDR3 runs to 15 residues. J gave up 4 bases and V 1 base, and 4 bases lay outside the gene matches.

The chain couples TRBV3-1 to TRBJ2-1; 8 positions agree with TRBD1. The CDR3 loop spans 15 amino acids. Germline values: CDR1 LGHDT, CDR2 YNNKEL (reference sequence). J gave up 5 bases and V 5 bases, and 8 bases lay outside the gene matches. The CDR3 coding sequence is TGTGCCAGCAGCGGACGGGGACAGGCAAACAATGAGCAGTTCTTC. It is translated as CASSGRGQANNEQFF.

The chain combines TRBV4-1 with TRBJ2-3; 13 positions match TRBD2. V gave up 3 bases and J gave up 1 base; unmatched junction bases: 4. The CDR3 has 17 amino acids. The V gene's germline CDR1 is MGHRA and CDR2 YSYEKL. The CDR3 spells CASSHRLAGGGTDTQYF. CDR3 sequence (DNA): TGCGCCAGCAGCCATCGACTAGCGGGAGGAGGCACAGATACGCAGTATTTT.

Turning to this clonotype: This may be a read error, as it is one base from a much larger clone. The chain carries TRBV25-1 and TRBJ2-1; perhaps TRBD2 as D (7 bases). Germline-derived CDR1 and CDR2 are MGHDK and SYGVNS. This CDR3 spans 13 amino acids. Trimming stripped 6 bases from V and 11 bases from J, with 17 bases between. The CDR3 bases are TGTGCCAGCAGGGAGGGGGGGGGCGGGAAGCAGTTCTTC. Translation: CASREGGGGKQFF.

Points on this clonotype: One base away lies a much larger clone, so this may be a sequencing read error. This chain joins TRBV28 and TRBJ2-3; TRBD2 matches 10 bases. The germline V gene has CDR1 MDHEN and CDR2 SYDVKM. The CDR3 contains 17 residues. In nucleotides, the CDR3 is TGTGCCAGCAGTCCCGAGCGGGAGGGGCTATCCACAGGTACGCAGTATTTT. Residues: CASSPEREGLSTGTQYF.

This clonotype has only a few counts. The CDR3 spells CASREGGNQPQHF. The CDR3 DNA reads TGTGCCAGCAGGGAGGGGGGGAATCAGCCCCAGCATTTT. The rearrangement joins TRBV27 to TRBJ1-5; TRBD1 is a possible D gene (6 bases). V was cut by 6 bases and J by 4 bases, with 10 bases left in between. The germline V gene has CDR1 MNHEY and CDR2 SMNVEV (reference sequence). This CDR3 comprises 13 residues.

The sample holds one count of this clonotype. A much larger clone is a single base away; this may be a read error. This rearrangement joins TRBV5-3 to TRBJ1-1, with TRBD1 identical over 7 bases. TRBV5-3 is marked as an open reading frame, function uncertain. CDR3 length equals 15 residues. This CDR3 reads CASSSGTVMNTEAFF. The CDR3 region has the DNA TGTGCCAGCAGCTCCGGGACAGTCATGAACACTGAAGCTTTCTTT.

This rearrangement joins TRBV28 to TRBJ2-2; 8 bases align to TRBD1. The CDR3 runs 15 residues. Losses at the gene ends were 3 bases for V and 6 bases for J; bases not matched to a gene: 6. CDR1 and CDR2 from the germline V gene are MDHEN and SYDVKM. CDR3 in amino acids: CASSFRAGGAGELFF. CDR3 in DNA: TGTGCCAGCAGTTTCAGGGCAGGGGGCGCCGGGGAGCTGTTTTTT. Using reference TRBV28 and TRBJ2-2 for the parts outside the CDR3, the full variable domain is DVKVTQSSRYLVKRTGEKVFLECVQDMDHENMFWYRQDPGLGLRLIYFSYDVKMKEKGDIPEGYSVSREKKERFSLILESASTNQTSMYLCASSFRAGGAGELFFGEGSRLTVL.

This clonotype appeared a few times. The chain recombines TRBV28 with TRBJ2-7, with D unclear. Germline values: CDR1 MDHEN, CDR2 SYDVKM. V lost 2 bases to trimming and J lost 1 base, with 9 bases between them. This CDR3 is 14 amino acids long. The chain's CDR3 is CASSLNQVSYEQYF. As DNA, the CDR3 is TGTGCCAGCAGTTTAAACCAGGTTTCCTACGAGCAGTACTTC.

Remarks on this clonotype: Since a much larger clone is just one base distant, this may be a read error. The chain is built from TRBV4-1 and TRBJ1-6, with 8 bases identical to TRBD1. Losses at the gene ends were 1 base for V and 7 bases for J; bases not matched to a gene: 0. CDR1 and CDR2 from the germline V gene are MGHRA and YSYEKL. The CDR3 length is 14 residues. DNA for the CDR3: TGCGCCAGCAGCCAAGGGACAGGGAATTCACCCCTCCACTTT. Residues: CASSQGTGNSPLHF.